Listed here is a single T cell receptor beta chain. The sample holds a few counts of this clone. Which antigen it targets is not known. No quality values exist for individual bases; no much larger clone is one base distant. The sample contains more than one DNA sequence encoding this CDR3. The CDR3 has 13 amino acids, counting the end cysteine and phenylalanine. The DNA shown is the 39-base CDR3, in frame from base 1. V and J lose 3 bases and 7 bases, and a span of 10 bases separates them. From a lookup of the germline V gene, CDR1 and CDR2 are ENHRY and SYGVKD. This sample is part of a study of blood T cell repertoires in COVID-19 (dated by TCRdb to about 2020). Concerning the study at large: Collaborator samples came from the United States, Italy and Spain and covered acute and convalescent phases of COVID-19. The material from the prospective study consisted of cDNA or gDNA derived from T cells, B-cell-depleted T cells, or PBMCs. The dataset comprised deeply sampled blood TCRbeta repertoires from subjects exposed to, actively infected with, or recovered from COVID-19. The repertoires were released in a freely available public database meant as a resource for research on the immune response to SARS-CoV-2. The samples were drawn from the first 160 participants of the ongoing ImmuneRACE study and from 950 to 1,500 subjects provided by 6 global collaborators. A de-identified subject ID, COVID-19 status, age in years and sex were almost always included in the sample metadata. Where available, HLA class I and class II types were obtained from metadata supplied by the sample provider rather than from assay-based typing. General findings and caveats noted by the study authors: Clinical and demographic metadata were provided uncurated, with the amount varying by source and participant.

TCRbeta CDR3 regions were amplified from genomic DNA by means of the immunoSEQ Assay, a bias-controlled multiplex PCR. The paper's processing steps were these. Nucleated cell counts per sample were estimated from amplification of reference gene primers within the assay. To quantify the absolute abundance of each unique TCRbeta CDR3 rearrangement, sequence reads were collapsed and filtered. For each sample, productive Simpson clonality was calculated as the square root of Simpson's diversity index across productive rearrangements. Drawn from immuneACCESS, this table holds only the in-frame rearrangements with V and J called that TCRdb kept. Clones are partly lost; checked studies trace under half to an unresolved V gene and leave the rest unexplained. The V and J calls and clone size are taken from that table; D and trimming were inferred from the DNA. In all, the sample holds under 300,000 clones, and 83% of those were seen once. Of the sample, approximately 9% is held by the ten largest clones.

Samples from volunteer blood donors who had recovered from COVID-19 were contributed by a second Seattle source. Whole blood was collected in K2EDTA tubes by collaborating institutions according to the institutions' own protocols. Collaborator samples were shipped for TCRbeta analysis as frozen whole blood, isolated PBMCs, or DNA extracted from either sample type. The source is a woman aged 50 to 60 who had recovered from COVID-19. Recombination linked TRBV10-3 to TRBJ1-5, with TRBD1 perhaps the D gene, on 6 matching bases. Sequencing was performed on peripheral blood. The CDR3 reads CAISEGQGQPQHF. The base sequence is TGTGCCATCAGTGAAGGCCAGGGGCAGCCCCAGCATTTT.